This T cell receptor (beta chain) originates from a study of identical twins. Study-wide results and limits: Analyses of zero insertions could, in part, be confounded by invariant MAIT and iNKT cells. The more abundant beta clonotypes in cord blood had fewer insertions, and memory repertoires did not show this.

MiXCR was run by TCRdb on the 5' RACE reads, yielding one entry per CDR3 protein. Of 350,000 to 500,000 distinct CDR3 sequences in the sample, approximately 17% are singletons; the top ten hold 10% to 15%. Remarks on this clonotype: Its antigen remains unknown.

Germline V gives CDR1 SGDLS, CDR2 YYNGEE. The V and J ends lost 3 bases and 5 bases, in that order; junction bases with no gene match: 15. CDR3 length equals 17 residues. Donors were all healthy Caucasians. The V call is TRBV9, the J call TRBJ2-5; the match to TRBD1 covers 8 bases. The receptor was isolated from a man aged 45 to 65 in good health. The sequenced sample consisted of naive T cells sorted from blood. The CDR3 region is CASSATPTGEVGETQYF. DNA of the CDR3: TGTGCCAGCAGCGCAACACCGACAGGGGAGGTGGGGGAGACCCAGTACTTC.